This T cell receptor beta chain is from a study of blood T cell repertoires in COVID-19. Authors' analysis steps: Reference gene primer amplification yielded estimated nucleated cell counts. Only in-frame clones appear in the TCRdb table, and some are missing; sequencing was by immunoSEQ multiplex PCR. From that table come the V and J calls and clone size; the DNA was used to work out D and trimming. The table lists around 370,000 clones, 88% of them singletons. The J segment lost 3 bases and the V segment lost 7 bases, leaving 5 bases of the junction unmatched. The CDR3 has 13 residues. CDR1 is GTSNPN, CDR2 SVGIG, per germline (reference sequence).

The genes are TRBV30 and TRBJ1-4, with TRBD1 matching over 7 bases. Sequencing used PBMCs or T cells enriched from blood (not recorded which). The sequence was obtained from a woman between 18 and 30 years old who had recovered from COVID-19. In nucleotides, the CDR3 is TGTGCCTCCGAAGGGGGCCCTAATGAAAAACTGTTTTTT. Its protein product is CASEGGPNEKLFF.